Included here is one T cell receptor (beta chain) sequence, with context. Its matching antigen is unknown. With V trimmed by 2 bases and J by 5 bases, 6 bases remained unmatched. Germline loops: CDR1 MGHRA, CDR2 YSYEKL. The CDR3 has 15 residues. The data originate from a study of cytomegalovirus exposure and HLA in healthy donors. Study-wide background: Assignment to the Caucasian-associated ancestry cluster applied to approximately 80% of the approximately 400 genotyped donors. The study, taken as a whole, reports: Specificity for CMV antigens was confirmed in vitro for a few of the CMV-associated chains.

Researchers ran the PCR with 60 Vbeta and 13 Jbeta primers. Assay used: immunoSEQ multiplex PCR; TCRdb lists only in-frame clones, some missing. The profile shows about 150,000 clones, over 75% of them singletons. Sequenced material: PBMCs. The TCR was taken from a woman between 50 and 59 years old in good health and CMV-seropositive. The chain carries TRBV4-1 and TRBJ2-5, with 9 bases lining up with TRBD2. The CDR3 DNA reads as TGCGCCAGCAGCCAAACCGGGACTAGCAGGGAGACCCAGTACTTC. Translation: CASSQTGTSRETQYF.